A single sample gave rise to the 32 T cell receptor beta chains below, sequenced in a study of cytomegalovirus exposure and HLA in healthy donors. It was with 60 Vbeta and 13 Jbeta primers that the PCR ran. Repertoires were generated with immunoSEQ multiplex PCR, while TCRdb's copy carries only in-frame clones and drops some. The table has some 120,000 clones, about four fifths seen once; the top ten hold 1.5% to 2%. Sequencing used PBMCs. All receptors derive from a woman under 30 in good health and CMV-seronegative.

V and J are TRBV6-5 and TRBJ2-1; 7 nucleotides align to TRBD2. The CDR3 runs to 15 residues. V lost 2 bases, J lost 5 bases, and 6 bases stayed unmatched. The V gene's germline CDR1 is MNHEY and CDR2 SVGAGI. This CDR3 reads CASSYPSSGHNEQFF. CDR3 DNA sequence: TGTGCCAGCAGTTACCCGTCTAGCGGACACAATGAGCAGTTCTTC.

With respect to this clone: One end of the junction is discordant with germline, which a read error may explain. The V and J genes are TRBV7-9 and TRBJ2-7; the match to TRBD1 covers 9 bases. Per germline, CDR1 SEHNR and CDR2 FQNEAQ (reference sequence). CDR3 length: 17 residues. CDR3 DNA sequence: TGTGCCAGCTGCTTAGTGCATGGACAGGGGCTCTCCTACGAGCAGTACTTC. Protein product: CASCLVHGQGLSYEQYF.

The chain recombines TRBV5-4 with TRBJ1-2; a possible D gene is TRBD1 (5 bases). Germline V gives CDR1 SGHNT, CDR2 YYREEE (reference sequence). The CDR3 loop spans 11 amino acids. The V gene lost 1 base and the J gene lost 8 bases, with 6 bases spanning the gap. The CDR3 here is CASSLTGGYTF. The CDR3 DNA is TGTGCCAGCAGCTTGACAGGAGGCTACACCTTC.

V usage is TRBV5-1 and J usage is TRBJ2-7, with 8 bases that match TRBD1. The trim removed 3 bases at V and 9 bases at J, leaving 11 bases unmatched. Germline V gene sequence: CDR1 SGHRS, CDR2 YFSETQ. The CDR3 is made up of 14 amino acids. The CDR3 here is CASSSSGQGVSQYF. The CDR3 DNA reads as TGCGCCAGCAGCTCATCAGGACAGGGCGTTTCGCAGTACTTC.

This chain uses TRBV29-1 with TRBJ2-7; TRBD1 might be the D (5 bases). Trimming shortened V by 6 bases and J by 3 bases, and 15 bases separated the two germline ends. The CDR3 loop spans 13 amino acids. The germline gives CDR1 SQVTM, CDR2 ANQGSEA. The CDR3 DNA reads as TGCAGCGTACAGGTTTCGATAAACTACGAGCAGTACTTC. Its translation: CSVQVSINYEQYF.

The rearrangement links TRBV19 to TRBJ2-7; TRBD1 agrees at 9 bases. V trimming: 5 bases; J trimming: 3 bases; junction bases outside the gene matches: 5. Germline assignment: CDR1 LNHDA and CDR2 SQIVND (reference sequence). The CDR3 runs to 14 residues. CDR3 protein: CASSQRTGVYEQYF. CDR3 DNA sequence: TGTGCCAGTAGTCAACGGACAGGGGTCTACGAGCAGTACTTC.

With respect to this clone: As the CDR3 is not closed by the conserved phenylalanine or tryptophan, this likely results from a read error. The CDR3 region is CASSWGTRGDQPQHV. The CDR3 DNA follows: TGTGCCAGCAGCTGGGGCACTCGAGGCGATCAGCCCCAGCATGTT. The rearrangement joins TRBV5-6 to TRBJ1-5, with D possibly matching TRBD1 (5 bases). Germline V lookup: CDR1 SGHDT, CDR2 YYEEEE. The CDR3 is made up of 15 amino acids. V was pared by 3 bases and J by 5 bases, with 15 bases between.

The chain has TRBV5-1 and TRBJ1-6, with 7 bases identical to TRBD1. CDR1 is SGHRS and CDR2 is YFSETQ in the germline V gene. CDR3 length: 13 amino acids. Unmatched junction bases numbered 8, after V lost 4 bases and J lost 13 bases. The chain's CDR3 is CASSPRQGVPLHF. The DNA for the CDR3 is TGCGCCAGCAGCCCCCGACAGGGAGTCCCCCTCCACTTT.

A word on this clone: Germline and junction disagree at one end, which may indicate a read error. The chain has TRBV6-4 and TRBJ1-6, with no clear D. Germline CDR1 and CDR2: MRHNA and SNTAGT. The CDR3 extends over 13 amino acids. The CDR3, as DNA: TGTGCCGGCAGTGTTAAGCATAATTCACCCCTCCACTTT. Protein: CAGSVKHNSPLHF.

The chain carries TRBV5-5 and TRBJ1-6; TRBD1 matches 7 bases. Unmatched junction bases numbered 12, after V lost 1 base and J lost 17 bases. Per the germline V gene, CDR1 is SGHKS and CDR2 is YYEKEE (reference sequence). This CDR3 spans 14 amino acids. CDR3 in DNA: TGTGCCAGCAGCTTGTTCGACAGGGCCCCCCCCTTCCACTTT. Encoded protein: CASSLFDRAPPFHF.

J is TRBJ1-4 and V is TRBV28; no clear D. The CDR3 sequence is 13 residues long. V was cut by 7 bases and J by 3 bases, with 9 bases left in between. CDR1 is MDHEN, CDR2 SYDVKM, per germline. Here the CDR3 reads CASTQAPNEKLFF. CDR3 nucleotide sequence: TGTGCCAGCACCCAAGCCCCTAATGAAAAACTGTTTTTT.

The CDR3 region is CASSTQDRVGETQYF. The CDR3 DNA follows: TGTGCCAGTAGTACTCAGGACAGGGTTGGAGAGACCCAGTACTTC. The chain joins TRBV19 to TRBJ2-5, with 8 bases identical to TRBD1. This CDR3 spans 15 amino acids. Looked up from germline, CDR1 is LNHDA and CDR2 is SQIVND (reference sequence). Trimming cost V 4 bases and J 4 bases; bases outside gene matches: 8. Combining the CDR3 with reference TRBV19 and TRBJ2-5 gives the whole variable domain DGGITQSPKYLFRKEGQNVTLSCEQNLNHDAMYWYRQDPGQGLRLIYYSQIVNDFQKGDIAEGYSVSREKKESFPLTVTSAQKNPTAFYLCASSTQDRVGETQYFGPGTRLLVL.

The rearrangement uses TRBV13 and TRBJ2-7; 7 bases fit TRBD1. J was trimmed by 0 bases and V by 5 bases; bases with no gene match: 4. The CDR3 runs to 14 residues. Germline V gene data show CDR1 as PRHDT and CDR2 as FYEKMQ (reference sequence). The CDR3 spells CASSPRDSSYEQYF. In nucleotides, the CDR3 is TGTGCCAGCAGCCCCCGGGACAGCTCCTACGAGCAGTACTTC.

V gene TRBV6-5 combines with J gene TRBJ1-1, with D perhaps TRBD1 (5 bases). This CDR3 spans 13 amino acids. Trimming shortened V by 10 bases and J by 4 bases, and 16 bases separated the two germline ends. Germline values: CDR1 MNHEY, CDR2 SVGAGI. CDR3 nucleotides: TGTGCCACCCTGGATCAGGGCTTCACTGAAGCTTTCTTT. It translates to CATLDQGFTEAFF.

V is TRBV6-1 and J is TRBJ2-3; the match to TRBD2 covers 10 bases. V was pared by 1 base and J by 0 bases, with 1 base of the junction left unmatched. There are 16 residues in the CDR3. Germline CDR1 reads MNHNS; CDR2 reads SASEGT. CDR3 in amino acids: CASSEERGGSTDTQYF. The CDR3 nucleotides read TGTGCCAGCAGTGAAGAGCGGGGGGGCAGCACAGATACGCAGTATTTT.

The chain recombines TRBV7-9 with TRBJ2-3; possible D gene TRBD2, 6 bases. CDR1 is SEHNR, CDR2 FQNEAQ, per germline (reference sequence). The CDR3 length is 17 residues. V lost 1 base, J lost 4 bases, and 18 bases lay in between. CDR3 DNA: TGTGCCAGCAGCTTAGGGCGCGGACTACTACCCTCAGATACGCAGTATTTT. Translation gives CASSLGRGLLPSDTQYF. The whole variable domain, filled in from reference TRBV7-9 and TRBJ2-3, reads DTGVSQNPRHKITKRGQNVTFRCDPISEHNRLYWYRQTLGQGPEFLTYFQNEAQLEKSRLLSDRFSAERPKGSFSTLEIQRTEQGDSAMYLCASSLGRGLLPSDTQYFGPGTRLTVL.

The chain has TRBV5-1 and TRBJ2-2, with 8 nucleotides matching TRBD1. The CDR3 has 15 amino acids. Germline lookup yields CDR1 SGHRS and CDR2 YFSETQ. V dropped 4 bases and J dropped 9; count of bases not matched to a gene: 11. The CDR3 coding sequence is TGCGCCAGCAGCCGGGGGACAGGCGTTCACCGGGAGCTGTTTTTT. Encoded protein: CASSRGTGVHRELFF. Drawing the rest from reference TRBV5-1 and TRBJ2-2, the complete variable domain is KAGVTQTPRYLIKTRGQQVTLSCSPISGHRSVSWYQQTPGQGLQFLFEYFSETQRNKGNFPGRFSGRQFSNSRSEMNVSTLELGDSALYLCASSRGTGVHRELFFGEGSRLTVL.

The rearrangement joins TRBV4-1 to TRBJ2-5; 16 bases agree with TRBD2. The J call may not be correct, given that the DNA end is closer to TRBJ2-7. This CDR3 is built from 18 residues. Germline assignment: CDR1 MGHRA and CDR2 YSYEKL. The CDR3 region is CASTPGLAGGSSSYEQYF. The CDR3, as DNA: TGCGCCAGCACCCCGGGACTAGCGGGGGGGTCCAGCTCCTACGAGCAGTACTTC.

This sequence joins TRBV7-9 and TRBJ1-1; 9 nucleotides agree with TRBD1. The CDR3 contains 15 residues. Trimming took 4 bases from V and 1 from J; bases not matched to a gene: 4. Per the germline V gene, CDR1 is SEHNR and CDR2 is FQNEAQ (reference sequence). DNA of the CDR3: TGTGCCAGCAGCTCCGGGACAGGGTGGAACACTGAAGCTTTCTTT. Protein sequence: CASSSGTGWNTEAFF.

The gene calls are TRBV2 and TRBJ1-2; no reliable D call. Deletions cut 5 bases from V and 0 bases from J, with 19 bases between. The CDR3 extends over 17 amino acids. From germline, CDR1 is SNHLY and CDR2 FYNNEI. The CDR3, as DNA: TGTGCCAGCAGTACCAGTTGGTCCGGACTCTCTAACTATGGCTACACCTTC. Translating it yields CASSTSWSGLSNYGYTF.

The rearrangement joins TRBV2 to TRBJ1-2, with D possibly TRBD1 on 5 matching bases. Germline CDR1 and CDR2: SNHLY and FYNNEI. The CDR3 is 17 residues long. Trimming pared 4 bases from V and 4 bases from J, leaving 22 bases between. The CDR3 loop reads CASSADSRLEVLYGYTF. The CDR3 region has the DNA TGTGCCAGCAGTGCCGACAGTCGACTCGAGGTCCTCTATGGCTACACCTTC.

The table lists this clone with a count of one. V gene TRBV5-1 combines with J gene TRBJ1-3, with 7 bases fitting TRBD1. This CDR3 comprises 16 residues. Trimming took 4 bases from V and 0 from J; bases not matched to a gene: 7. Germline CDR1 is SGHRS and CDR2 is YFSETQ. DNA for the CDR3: TGCGCCAGCAGCCCTGGAGGGACAGCCTCTGGAAACACCATATATTTT. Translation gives CASSPGGTASGNTIYF.

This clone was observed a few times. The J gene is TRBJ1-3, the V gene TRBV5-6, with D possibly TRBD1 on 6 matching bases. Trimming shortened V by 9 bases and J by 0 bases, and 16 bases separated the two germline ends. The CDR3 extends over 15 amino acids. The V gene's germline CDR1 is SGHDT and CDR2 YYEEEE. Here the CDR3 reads CATNRRTVSGNTIYF. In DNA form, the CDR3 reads TGTGCCACAAATCGGCGGACAGTCTCTGGAAACACCATATATTTT.

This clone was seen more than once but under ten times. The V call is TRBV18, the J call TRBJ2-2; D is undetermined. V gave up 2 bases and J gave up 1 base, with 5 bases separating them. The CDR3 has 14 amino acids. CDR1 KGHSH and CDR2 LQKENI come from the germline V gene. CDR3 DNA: TGTGCCAGCTCACCAACGGGGAACACCGGGGAGCTGTTTTTT. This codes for CASSPTGNTGELFF.

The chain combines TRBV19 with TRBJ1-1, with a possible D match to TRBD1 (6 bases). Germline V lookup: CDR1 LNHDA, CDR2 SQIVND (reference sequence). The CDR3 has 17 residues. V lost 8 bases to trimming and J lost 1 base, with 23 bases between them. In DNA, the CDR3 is TGTGCCAGTGAACCGGGACGGAGAAAGGGGGAGAACACTGAAGCTTTCTTT. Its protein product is CASEPGRRKGENTEAFF. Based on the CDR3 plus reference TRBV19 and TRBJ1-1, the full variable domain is DGGITQSPKYLFRKEGQNVTLSCEQNLNHDAMYWYRQDPGQGLRLIYYSQIVNDFQKGDIAEGYSVSREKKESFPLTVTSAQKNPTAFYLCASEPGRRKGENTEAFFGQGTRLTVV.

DNA of the CDR3: TGTGCCAGCAGCTTAGCATCCAGGGTTTTTAACACTGAAGCTTTCTTT. It encodes CASSLASRVFNTEAFF. J is TRBJ1-1 and V is TRBV28, with D maybe TRBD1 (5 bases). Trimming stripped 6 bases from V and 2 bases from J, with 19 bases between. The CDR3 length is 16 residues. Germline loops: CDR1 MDHEN, CDR2 SYDVKM.

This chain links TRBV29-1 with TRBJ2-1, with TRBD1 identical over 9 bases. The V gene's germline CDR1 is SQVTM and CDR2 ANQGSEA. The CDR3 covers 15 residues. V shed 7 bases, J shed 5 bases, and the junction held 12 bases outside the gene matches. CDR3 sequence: CSARGQGSPDNEQFF. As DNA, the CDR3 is TGCAGCGCTAGAGGACAGGGGTCTCCGGACAATGAGCAGTTCTTC.

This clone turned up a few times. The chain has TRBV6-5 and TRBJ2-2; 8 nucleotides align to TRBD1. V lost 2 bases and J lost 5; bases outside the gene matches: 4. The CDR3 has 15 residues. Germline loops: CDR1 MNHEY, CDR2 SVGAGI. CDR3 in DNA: TGTGCCAGCAGTTACGTGGACAGGGATACCGGGGAGCTGTTTTTT. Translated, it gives CASSYVDRDTGELFF.

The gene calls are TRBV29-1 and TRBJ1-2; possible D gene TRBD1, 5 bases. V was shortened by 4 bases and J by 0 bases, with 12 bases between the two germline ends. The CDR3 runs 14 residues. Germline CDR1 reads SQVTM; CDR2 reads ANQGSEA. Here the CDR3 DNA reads TGCAGCGTTGGGCAGGGAACCCCTAACTATGGCTACACCTTC. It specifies CSVGQGTPNYGYTF.

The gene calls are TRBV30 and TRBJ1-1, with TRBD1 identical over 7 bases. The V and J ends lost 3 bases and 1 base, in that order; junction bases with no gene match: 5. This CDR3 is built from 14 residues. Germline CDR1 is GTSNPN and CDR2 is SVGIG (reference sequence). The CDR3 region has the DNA TGTGCCTGGAGGGGTAACAGGGGGAACACTGAAGCTTTCTTT. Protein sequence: CAWRGNRGNTEAFF.

The CDR3 bases are TGTGCCAGCAGCTTGGGACAGGTGAGCTCCTACGAGCAGTACTTC. Its translation is CASSLGQVSSYEQYF. V and J are TRBV5-6 and TRBJ2-7; a possible D gene is TRBD1 (6 bases). The CDR3 has 15 residues. Germline lookup yields CDR1 SGHDT and CDR2 YYEEEE. The V end lost 0 bases, the J end lost 0 bases, and 10 bases lay between the germline ends.

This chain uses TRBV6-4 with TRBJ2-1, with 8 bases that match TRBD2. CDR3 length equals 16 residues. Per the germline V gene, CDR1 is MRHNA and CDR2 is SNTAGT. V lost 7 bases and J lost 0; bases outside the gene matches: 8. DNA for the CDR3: TGTGCCAGCAAGAAACTAGCGGCGAGCTCCTACAATGAGCAGTTCTTC. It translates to CASKKLAASSYNEQFF.